The 13 T cell receptor beta chains below all came from one sample that was sequenced in a study of OX40 agonist ivuxolimab in advanced cancers. Generated by immunoSEQ multiplex PCR, the TCRdb table keeps only in-frame clones and is missing some. The repertoire holds roughly 42,000 clones, with about 86% as singletons. This specimen was CD4+ or CD8+ T cells sorted from blood, taken in a trial of the OX40 agonist ivuxolimab. The receptors derive from an adult with an advanced solid tumor such as melanoma, head and neck, liver or kidney cancer.

J is TRBJ1-4 and V is TRBV6-6; possible D gene TRBD1, 5 bases. The CDR3 totals 11 residues. Trimming stripped 7 bases from V and 17 bases from J, with 17 bases between. Germline-derived CDR1 and CDR2 are MNHNY and SVGAGI (reference sequence). CDR3 DNA sequence: TGTGCCAGCACCTACGGGGGGATGGAATTTTTT. Its protein is CASTYGGMEFF.

A word on this clone: The junction departs from the called germline gene at one end, perhaps through a read error. For the CDR3, the DNA is TGCGCCACACATGGGACAGTCGTCCACCCGAACGCCGGGGAGCTGTTTTTT. Its translation is CATHGTVVHPNAGELFF. V and J are TRBV5-1 and TRBJ2-2; 7 nucleotides agree with TRBD1. CDR1 and CDR2 from the germline V gene are SGHRS and YFSETQ. This CDR3 has 17 amino acids.

This clone was detected once. The CDR3 region is CASSVRTSGHNEQFF. The CDR3 bases are TGTGCCAGCAGCGTAAGGACTAGCGGCCACAATGAGCAGTTCTTC. The chain links TRBV9 to TRBJ2-1, with 10 positions matching TRBD2. With 1 base clipped from V and 5 bases from J, the junction kept 3 bases outside the gene matches. Germline CDR1 and CDR2: SGDLS and YYNGEE. CDR3 length equals 15 residues.

V is TRBV9 and J is TRBJ2-6; D perhaps matches TRBD1 (6 bases). The ends were cut back, 4 bases at V and 2 bases at J, with 10 bases in the middle. CDR1 is SGDLS and CDR2 is YYNGEE in the germline V gene. This CDR3 has 15 amino acids. The CDR3: CASSSRGPGANVLTF. The CDR3 DNA is TGTGCCAGCAGCTCCAGGGGACCTGGGGCCAACGTCCTGACTTTC.

The V call is TRBV6-5, the J call TRBJ1-5; D is unresolved. CDR3 length: 13 residues. The germline V and J ends were trimmed by 4 bases and 4 bases, with 8 bases remaining between them. The germline gives CDR1 MNHEY, CDR2 SVGAGI. CDR3 sequence (DNA): TGTGCCAGCAGTTCGAAAGCGAATCAGCCCCAGCATTTT. The encoded protein is CASSSKANQPQHF.

CDR3 region: CASSQEGVGRSYNSPLHF. As DNA, the CDR3 is TGTGCCAGCAGCCAAGAGGGAGTTGGGCGCTCCTATAATTCACCCCTCCACTTT. V and J are TRBV4-2 and TRBJ1-6, with D unclear. Between the trimmed V and J ends, which lost 0 bases and 0 bases, there was a span of 12 bases. The CDR3 covers 18 residues. Germline assignment: CDR1 LGHNA and CDR2 YNFKEQ.

V gene TRBV23-1 combines with J gene TRBJ1-4; D is possibly TRBD1 (5 bases). TRBV23-1 is annotated as an ORF whose role is uncertain. CDR3 length equals 14 residues. V lost 3 bases and J 6 bases, leaving 11 bases between the germline ends. The CDR3 is CASSHGTAHEKLFF. DNA for the CDR3: TGCGCCAGCAGTCACGGGACCGCCCATGAAAAACTGTTTTTT.

The CDR3 sequence is CASSLDGSGYEQYF. CDR3 sequence (DNA): TGTGCCAGCAGCTTAGACGGGAGCGGTTACGAGCAGTACTTC. The chain carries TRBV7-6 and TRBJ2-7; perhaps TRBD2 as D (6 bases). Germline V gene lookup returns CDR1 SGHVS and CDR2 FNYEAQ. The CDR3 extends over 14 amino acids. The V end lost 1 base, the J end lost 4 bases, and 11 bases lay between the germline ends.

The chain couples TRBV29-1 to TRBJ2-1; D is perhaps TRBD1 (6 bases). This CDR3 region has 12 residues. Germline V CDR1 and CDR2: SQVTM, ANQGSEA. The V and J ends lost 6 bases and 16 bases respectively, with 22 bases between them. CDR3 DNA: TGCAGCGTAGGAAGCGAGGACAGTGGTACCTTCTTC. It yields the protein CSVGSEDSGTFF.

J is TRBJ1-2 and V is TRBV4-1; TRBD1 might be the D (6 bases). Germline V gene data show CDR1 as MGHRA and CDR2 as YSYEKL. This CDR3 is built from 16 residues. The V and J ends lost 2 bases and 2 bases respectively, with 15 bases between them. The CDR3 nucleotides are TGCGCCAGCAGCCAAACTCAGTGGGACAACAACTATGGCTACACCTTC. This translates into CASSQTQWDNNYGYTF.

This chain links TRBV2 with TRBJ1-5; D uncertain. Germline loops: CDR1 SNHLY, CDR2 FYNNEI. The CDR3 length is 14 residues. V lost 3 bases and J lost 2, with 8 bases in between. The chain's CDR3 is CASSDKSGNQPQHF. DNA of the CDR3: TGTGCCAGCAGTGACAAGTCTGGCAATCAGCCCCAGCATTTT. Variable domain in full (rest from reference TRBV2 and TRBJ1-5): EPEVTQTPSHQVTQMGQEVILRCVPISNHLYFYWYRQILGQKVEFLVSFYNNEISEKSEIFDDQFSVERPDGSNFTLKIRSTKLEDSAMYFCASSDKSGNQPQHFGDGTRLSIL.

This chain connects TRBV11-2 to TRBJ2-1; possibly TRBD2 for D (5 bases). V was shortened by 4 bases and J by 9 bases, with 13 bases between the two germline ends. CDR3 length: 13 residues. CDR1 and CDR2 (germline): SGHAT, FQNNGV. In nucleotides, the CDR3 is TGTGCCAGCAGCTCCCCCGGAGGCGGTGAGCAGTTCTTC. Its translation is CASSSPGGGEQFF.

The chain carries TRBV6-5 and TRBJ2-7; D may be TRBD1 (6 bases). The CDR3 consists of 13 residues. Germline CDR1 reads MNHEY; CDR2 reads SVGAGI. Trimming removed 2 bases at V and 5 bases at J, with 10 bases between. The DNA of the CDR3 is TGTGCCAGCAGTTACGGGGGCGGCGACGAGCAGTACTTC. It is translated as CASSYGGGDEQYF.